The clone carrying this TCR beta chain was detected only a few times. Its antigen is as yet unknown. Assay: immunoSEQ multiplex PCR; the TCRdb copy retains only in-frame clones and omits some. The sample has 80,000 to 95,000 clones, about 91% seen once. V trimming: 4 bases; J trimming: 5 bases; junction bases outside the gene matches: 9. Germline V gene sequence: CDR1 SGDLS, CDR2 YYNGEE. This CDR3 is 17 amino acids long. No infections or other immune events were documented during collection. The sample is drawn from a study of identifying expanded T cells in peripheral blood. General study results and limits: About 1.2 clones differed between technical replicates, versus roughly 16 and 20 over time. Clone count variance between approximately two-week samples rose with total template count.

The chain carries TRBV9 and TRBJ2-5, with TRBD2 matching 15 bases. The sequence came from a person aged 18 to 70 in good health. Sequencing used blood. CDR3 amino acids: CASSPGLAGGVGETQYF. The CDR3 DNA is TGTGCCAGCAGCCCGGGACTAGCGGGGGGAGTGGGGGAGACCCAGTACTTC.